The 18 T cell receptor beta chains below come from one sample, sequenced in a study of blood T cell repertoires in COVID-19. Profiled with immunoSEQ multiplex PCR; TCRdb holds only in-frame clones, not every one. The table lists 150,000 to 200,000 clones, approximately 83% of them singletons. The material sequenced was peripheral blood. The receptors come from a man aged 50 to 59 with active or convalescent COVID-19.

The V gene is TRBV18, the J gene TRBJ2-7; maybe TRBD2 (6 bases). Between the trimmed V and J ends, which lost 0 bases and 5 bases, there was a span of 14 bases. This CDR3 spans 15 amino acids. Germline V gene data show CDR1 as KGHSH and CDR2 as LQKENI. CDR3 bases: TGTGCCAGCTCACCACCTTTGGGGGGAAGGAACGAGCAGTACTTC. It specifies CASSPPLGGRNEQYF.

About this clone: The sample contains more than one DNA sequence encoding this CDR3. This chain uses TRBV25-1 with TRBJ1-1; 8 positions match TRBD1. CDR1 is MGHDK, CDR2 SYGVNS, per germline. V was pared by 3 bases and J by 3 bases, with 6 bases of the junction left unmatched. This CDR3 is 15 amino acids long. The CDR3: CASSESLTGDTEAFF. Written as DNA, the CDR3 is TGTGCCAGCAGTGAGTCATTGACAGGGGACACTGAAGCTTTCTTT.

The chain has TRBV19 and TRBJ2-3; 10 nucleotides line up with TRBD2. From germline, CDR1 is LNHDA and CDR2 SQIVND (reference sequence). This CDR3 contains 16 residues. J gave up 4 bases and V 6 bases, and 10 bases lay outside the gene matches. CDR3 coding DNA: TGTGCCAGTAGCAAAAGCGGGAGGGCCGGCGCAGATACGCAGTATTTT. Its protein is CASSKSGRAGADTQYF.

The CDR3 reads CASSLATSGAREQYF. CDR3 DNA sequence: TGTGCCAGCAGCTTAGCGACTAGCGGGGCAAGGGAGCAGTACTTC. The rearrangement joins TRBV7-2 to TRBJ2-7, with 11 bases fitting TRBD2. This CDR3 comprises 15 residues. The germline gives CDR1 SGHTA, CDR2 FQGNSA. The junction had 5 bases not matched to a gene; V was cut back by 0 bases and J by 7 bases.

J is TRBJ1-1 and V is TRBV18; 9 bases are a match to TRBD1. The CDR3 loop spans 13 amino acids. Looked up from germline, CDR1 is KGHSH and CDR2 is LQKENI. V was clipped by 5 bases and J by 7 bases; unmatched bases: 5. The CDR3: CASSNRGLDEAFF. CDR3 DNA sequence: TGTGCCAGCTCAAACAGGGGGCTTGATGAAGCTTTCTTT.

This clone appeared a few times. This chain links TRBV5-5 with TRBJ1-1; 7 nucleotides match TRBD1. Unmatched junction bases numbered 19, after V lost 2 bases and J lost 0 bases. The germline V gene has CDR1 SGHKS and CDR2 YYEKEE (reference sequence). The CDR3 runs 20 residues. The CDR3 DNA follows: TGTGCCAGCAGCTTAGGACAGGCTGTTATGTGGGGGATCATGAACACTGAAGCTTTCTTT. It yields the protein CASSLGQAVMWGIMNTEAFF.

The V call is TRBV5-4, the J call TRBJ2-1, with D unresolved. The CDR3 sequence is 13 residues long. V gave up 4 bases and J gave up 0 bases, with 5 bases separating them. Germline lookup yields CDR1 SGHNT and CDR2 YYREEE (reference sequence). The chain's CDR3 is CASSPSSYNEQFF. The CDR3 DNA reads as TGTGCCAGCAGCCCCAGCTCCTACAATGAGCAGTTCTTC.

This clone has just a few counts. The chain joins TRBV4-1 to TRBJ1-2, with 9 bases matching TRBD1. V lost 3 bases to trimming and J lost 0 bases; unmatched junction nucleotides: 5. CDR3 length equals 16 residues. CDR1 and CDR2 from the germline V gene are MGHRA and YSYEKL. Written as DNA, the CDR3 is TGCGCCAGCAGCCAGCGGACAGGGGAGGCTAACTATGGCTACACCTTC. Translation gives CASSQRTGEANYGYTF.

J is TRBJ1-1 and V is TRBV5-1; 9 nucleotides align to TRBD1. Germline loops: CDR1 SGHRS, CDR2 YFSETQ. Trimming cost V 4 bases and J 7 bases; bases outside gene matches: 8. The CDR3 has 14 amino acids. The CDR3 here is CASSPKPGQGEAFF. CDR3 nucleotide sequence: TGCGCCAGCAGCCCCAAACCGGGACAGGGTGAAGCTTTCTTT.

V usage is TRBV28 and J usage is TRBJ1-5; D perhaps matches TRBD1 (6 bases). Germline CDR1 reads MDHEN; CDR2 reads SYDVKM. The germline V and J ends were trimmed by 5 bases and 5 bases, with 19 bases remaining between them. The CDR3 extends over 16 amino acids. CDR3 residues: CASSPSRQVPDQPQHF. For the CDR3, the DNA is TGTGCCAGCAGTCCCTCAAGACAGGTACCGGATCAGCCCCAGCATTTT.

This clone was found once. One end of the junction does not line up with germline, which may come from a read error. This sequence joins TRBV5-1 and TRBJ1-2; tentative D call: TRBD1 (5 bases). The CDR3 has 14 amino acids. In germline, CDR1 is SGHRS, CDR2 YFSETQ. The CDR3 region is CASTLDGGNYGYTF. CDR3 DNA sequence: TGCGCCAGCACCTTGGATGGGGGGAACTATGGCTACACCTTC.

This chain uses TRBV7-2 with TRBJ2-7, with TRBD2 identical over 12 bases. CDR3 size: 15 residues. Germline values: CDR1 SGHTA, CDR2 FQGNSA. Trimming took 5 bases from V and 1 from J; bases not matched to a gene: 3. CDR3 bases: TGTGCCAGCAGCCGGACTAGCGGGGATTCCTACGAGCAGTACTTC. It codes for CASSRTSGDSYEQYF.

The V and J genes are TRBV4-2 and TRBJ1-6; the D is unclear. There are 17 residues in the CDR3. Germline V gene lookup returns CDR1 LGHNA and CDR2 YNFKEQ. Trimming took 1 base from V and 0 from J, leaving 10 bases between them. The CDR3 coding sequence is TGTGCCAGCAGCCAAGTACTTGTGAGCTCCTATAATTCACCCCTCCACTTT. This translates into CASSQVLVSSYNSPLHF.

The V call is TRBV18, the J call TRBJ1-2, with a weak D call TRBD1 (5 bases). Germline loops: CDR1 KGHSH, CDR2 LQKENI. Trimming shortened V by 2 bases and J by 2 bases, and 12 bases separated the two germline ends. The CDR3 has 15 amino acids. CDR3 region: CASSPSLTANYGYTF. CDR3 nucleotide sequence: TGTGCCAGCTCACCATCCCTGACAGCGAACTATGGCTACACCTTC.

The chain recombines TRBV5-6 with TRBJ2-3, with 9 bases that match TRBD1. The CDR3 sequence is 15 residues long. J was trimmed by 5 bases and V by 4 bases; bases with no gene match: 8. Germline assignment: CDR1 SGHDT and CDR2 YYEEEE. DNA of the CDR3: TGTGCCAGCAGCCCCGGGACAGGGCTCAAAGATACGCAGTATTTT. It encodes CASSPGTGLKDTQYF.

The V call is TRBV3-1 (or the pseudogene TRBV3-2), the J call TRBJ1-2; D unclear. Germline lookup yields CDR1 LGHDT and CDR2 YNNKEL (reference sequence). The V gene lost 8 bases and the J gene lost 3 bases, with 13 bases spanning the gap. This CDR3 has 13 amino acids. Written as DNA, the CDR3 is TGTGCCAGCGCCGGGGAAGCACACTATGGCTACACCTTC. It specifies CASAGEAHYGYTF.

The genes are TRBV5-1 and TRBJ2-1, with 9 bases identical to TRBD1. Germline assignment: CDR1 SGHRS and CDR2 YFSETQ. The J segment lost 10 bases and the V segment lost 1 base, leaving 6 bases of the junction unmatched. The CDR3 is 14 residues long. The DNA for the CDR3 is TGCGCCAGCAGCTTGAGGGACAGGGTAATGGAGCAGTTCTTC. Its protein is CASSLRDRVMEQFF.

CDR3 bases: TGCGCCAGCAGCGGGGGGGATGGAGCTGAAGCTTTCTTT. Its translation is CASSGGDGAEAFF. The rearrangement links TRBV5-1 to TRBJ1-1; weak D call: TRBD1 (5 bases). The CDR3 is 13 residues long. V gave up 4 bases and J gave up 6 bases, with 13 bases separating them. Germline-derived CDR1 and CDR2 are SGHRS and YFSETQ.